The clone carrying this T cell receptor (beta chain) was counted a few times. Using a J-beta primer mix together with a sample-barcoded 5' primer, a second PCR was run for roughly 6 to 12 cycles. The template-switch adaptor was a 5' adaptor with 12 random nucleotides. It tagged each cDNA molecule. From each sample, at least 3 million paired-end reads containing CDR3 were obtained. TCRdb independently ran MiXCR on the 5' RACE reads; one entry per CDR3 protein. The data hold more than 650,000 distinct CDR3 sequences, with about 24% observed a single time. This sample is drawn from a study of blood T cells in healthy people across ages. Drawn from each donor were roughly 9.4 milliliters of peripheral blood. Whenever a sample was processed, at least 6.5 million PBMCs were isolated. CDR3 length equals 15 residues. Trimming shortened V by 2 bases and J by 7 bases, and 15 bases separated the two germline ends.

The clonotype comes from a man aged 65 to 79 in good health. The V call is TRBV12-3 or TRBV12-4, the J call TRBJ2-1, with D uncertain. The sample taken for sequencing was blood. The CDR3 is CASSLSSVAWNEQFF. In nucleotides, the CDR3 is TGTGCCAGCAGTTTATCGTCAGTCGCCTGGAATGAGCAGTTCTTC.